This TCR beta chain was retrieved from a study of blood T cells in healthy people across ages. Combining a sample-barcoded 5' primer with a J-beta primer mix, a second PCR ran for 7 to 11 cycles. TCRdb passed the 5' RACE reads through MiXCR, listing each CDR3 protein once. The sample comprises hundreds of thousands of distinct CDR3 sequences, just over 55% of which are singletons, and approximately 24% rests with the top ten. Findings and limits, study-wide: Relative to aged donors, long-lived donors carried more naive CD4+ cells and displayed higher diversity. The fall in TCR beta diversity per million T cells was roughly linear with age.

Looked up from germline, CDR1 is DFQATT and CDR2 is SNEGSKA (reference sequence). With V trimmed by 6 bases and J by 4 bases, 7 bases remained unmatched. This CDR3 is built from 16 residues. Caucasian individuals from Russia who were healthy and aged roughly 6 to 100 acted as donors. A minimum of 7 million PBMCs was isolated per sample. As regards this clonotype: Antigen: not known.

The clonotype was recovered from a man aged 40-49 years in good health. This chain connects TRBV20-1 to TRBJ2-3; 16 bases agree with TRBD2. Sequencing was carried out using blood. CDR3 region: CSAQGLAGGRADTQYF. The DNA for the CDR3 is TGCAGTGCCCAGGGACTAGCGGGGGGGCGCGCAGATACGCAGTATTTT.